This TCR beta chain was recovered during a study of blood T cell repertoires in COVID-19. Turning to the study itself: Whether acute or convalescent, the COVID-19 samples came from the United States, Italy and Spain. In each case, the material was cDNA or gDNA derived from T cells, B-cell-depleted T cells, or PBMCs.

This CDR3 is built from 15 residues. V lost 0 bases to trimming and J lost 4 bases, with 13 bases between them. The germline CDR1 and CDR2 sequences are SGHTS and YDEGEE. As processed by the authors: For nucleated cells, counts were estimated from reference gene primer amplification. Sequencing used immunoSEQ multiplex PCR; TCRdb keeps in-frame clones, though not all of them. The V and J calls and clone size are taken from that table; D and trimming were inferred from the DNA. The table shows 200,000 to 300,000 clones, with around 84% occurring only once. The sequenced sample consisted of peripheral blood. The rearrangement links TRBV5-8 to TRBJ1-1, with D possibly TRBD1 on 5 matching bases. This clonotype was sampled from a man in his forties or fifties who had recovered from COVID-19. CDR3 sequence reads: CASSLGGTLSTEAFF. The CDR3 nucleotides read TGTGCCAGCAGCTTGGGCGGGACTCTTTCCACTGAAGCTTTCTTT. Drawing the rest from reference TRBV5-8 and TRBJ1-1, the complete variable domain is EAGVTQSPTHLIKTRGQQATLRCSPISGHTSVYWYQQALGLGLQFLLWYDEGEERNRGNFPPRFSGRQFPNYSSELNVNALELEDSALYLCASSLGGTLSTEAFFGQGTRLTVV.